The rows below give T cell receptor beta chains drawn from one sample of a study of shared clonotypes between healthy human individuals. The data were produced by immunoSEQ multiplex PCR, yet TCRdb's version contains in-frame clones alone and is incomplete. The sample carries over 95,000 clones, roughly two thirds recorded once. The specimen sequenced was memory CD8+ T cells sorted from blood. All receptors derive from a woman younger than 45 in good health. Each CDR3 is given with its conserved first and last residue. D genes are given only for firm matches. Size is stated for part of the rows, as once, few or many counts, or as a class when the clone is expanded.

d_call clone_size j_call v_call cdr3_nt cdr3_aa
. . TRBJ2-3 TRBV4-1 TGCGCCAGCAGCCCCCCCGACAGAGAAGATACGCAGTATTTT CASSPPDREDTQYF
. few TRBJ2-3 TRBV25-1 TGTGCCAGCGGAACGTCCTCAGGGGACAGCACAGATACGCAGTATTTT CASGTSSGDSTDTQYF
. many TRBJ2-7 TRBV29-1 TGCAGCGTTGATGTCCAGGGCACCCCCTACGAGCAGTACTTC CSVDVQGTPYEQYF
. . TRBJ2-7 TRBV28 TGTGCCAGCAGTCCGACTAGAGGCCTCTACTACGAGCAGTACTTC CASSPTRGLYYEQYF
TRBD2 . TRBJ2-3 TRBV4-2 TGTGCCAGCAGCGGGAGCGGGGAGGCAGATACGCAGTATTTT CASSGSGEADTQYF
TRBD1 . TRBJ2-2 TRBV11-2 TGTGCCAGCAGCTGGGCCGGGACAGGGACCGGGGAGCTGTTTTTT CASSWAGTGTGELFF
. . TRBJ2-2 TRBV25-1 TGTGCCAGCAGTAATCAGGGTGGGGGGACCGGGGAGCTGTTTTTT CASSNQGGGTGELFF
. . TRBJ1-5 TRBV21-1 TGTGCCAGCAGCAAAGTCCCGACGGTTAGCAATCAGCCCCAGCATTTT CASSKVPTVSNQPQHF
TRBD1 few TRBJ2-1 TRBV28 TGTGCCAGCAGGGCCCCCGGGACAGGGAACAATGAGCAGTTCTTC CASRAPGTGNNEQFF
TRBD2 . TRBJ2-7 TRBV28 TGTGCCAGCAGTTTATCCGGGGGGGCGACCTACGAGCAGTACTTC CASSLSGGATYEQYF
. . TRBJ2-6 TRBV19 TGTGCCAGTAGTATAGATCCGGGACATCTCGGGGGGGCCAACGTCCTGACTTTC CASSIDPGHLGGANVLTF
. . TRBJ2-7 TRBV27 TGTGCCAGCAGTATGACGCTTACGACCTACGAGCAGTACTTC CASSMTLTTYEQYF
TRBD1 . TRBJ2-2 TRBV11-3 TGTGCCAGCAGCTCCGGGACAGTGGATGTTCAGGACACCGGGGAGCTGTTTTTT CASSSGTVDVQDTGELFF
. . TRBJ2-7 TRBV28 TGTGCCAGCAGGAGGGCTTACGAGCAGTACTTC CASRRAYEQYF
TRBD2 . TRBJ2-1 TRBV28 TGTGCCAGCAGTTTAATGGGACTAGAATATGACAATGAGCAGTTCTTC CASSLMGLEYDNEQFF
. . TRBJ2-7 TRBV5-1 TGCGCCAGCAGCTCGGGACTGTTTACCTACGAGCAGTACTTC CASSSGLFTYEQYF
. many TRBJ2-5 TRBV10-1 TGCGCCAGCAGTCCAGGGCCACAAGAGACCCAGTACTTC CASSPGPQETQYF
. . TRBJ2-7 TRBV28 TGTGCCAGCAGTCCCGGGTCCTCCTACGAGCAGTACTTC CASSPGSSYEQYF
. . TRBJ2-1 TRBV28 TGTGCCAGCAGTTTATTTCGGGGCGGAGTCTACAATGAGCAGTTCTTC CASSLFRGGVYNEQFF
. . TRBJ2-1 TRBV4-1 TGCGCCAGCACACTAACCCGGGAGTCCCTCCGTAATGAGCAGTTCTTC CASTLTRESLRNEQFF
. few TRBJ2-5 TRBV7-8 TGTGCCAGCAGCTTTCGATTAGCGGTACAAGAGACCCAGTACTTC CASSFRLAVQETQYF
TRBD1 . TRBJ2-7 TRBV27 TGTGCCAGCAGTCGCGGACAGGGGGCTATCTCCTACGAGCAGTACTTC CASSRGQGAISYEQYF
. . TRBJ2-1 TRBV5-4 TGTGCCAGCAGCCCCACCCGGCCGGGCGGGGATGAGCAGTTCTTC CASSPTRPGGDEQFF
. few TRBJ1-2 TRBV6-5 TGTGCCAGCAGTTACTCATCGGAGGGTACCACCTCAGGCTACACCTTC CASSYSSEGTTSGYTF
TRBD2 . TRBJ2-7 TRBV6-4 TGTGCCAGCAGTCCAGCGACTAGCGGGAGCTACGAGCAGTACTTC CASSPATSGSYEQYF
TRBD1 . TRBJ2-7 TRBV5-6 TGTGCCAGCAGCTTTGGGACAGTGGACGAGCAGTACTTC CASSFGTVDEQYF
TRBD2 . TRBJ2-4 TRBV28 TGTGCCAGCAGTTCGGGGGGGTATAACAAAAACATTCAGTACTTC CASSSGGYNKNIQYF
. . TRBJ1-1 TRBV5-8 TGTGCCAGCAGCTTGGCCGCCGGACTGTGGATGAACACTGAAGCTTTCTTT CASSLAAGLWMNTEAFF
. . TRBJ1-1 TRBV4-1 TGCGCCAGCAGCCTCGGAGGGGGGACTGAAGCTTTCTTT CASSLGGGTEAFF
. . TRBJ2-7 TRBV7-9 TGTGCTACTAGGTCCGGGCGGGACGAGCAGTACTTC CATRSGRDEQYF
TRBD1 . TRBJ2-3 TRBV6-1 TGTGCCAGCAGTGAAGCGCAGGGGGGCACAGATACGCAGTATTTT CASSEAQGGTDTQYF
TRBD2 . TRBJ2-7 TRBV7-2 TGTGCCAGCAGCTTAGCGCTGGCTAGCGGGAGTTTTAACTACGAGCAGTACTTC CASSLALASGSFNYEQYF
. . TRBJ2-7 TRBV5-1 TGCGCCAGCAGCCCCCCCGGGACAAATATAGAGCAGTACTTC CASSPPGTNIEQYF
TRBD1 . TRBJ2-1 TRBV5-1 TGCGCCAGCAGCGTGGACAGGGGTGACTACAATGAGCAGTTCTTC CASSVDRGDYNEQFF
TRBD2 . TRBJ2-7 TRBV11-2 TGTGCCAGCAGCTTAGCGTCGGCGGGAGGGCGTGGAGTAGGGTACGAGCAGTACTTC CASSLASAGGRGVGYEQYF
TRBD1 . TRBJ2-3 TRBV4-1 TGCGCCAGCAGCCATCCTAAGGACAGGGATACGCAGTATTTT CASSHPKDRDTQYF
TRBD2 . TRBJ2-7 TRBV9 TGTGCCAGCAGCGCATCTAGCGGGAGGTTCGACGAGCAGTACTTC CASSASSGRFDEQYF
. . TRBJ2-5 TRBV6-1 TGTGCCAGCAGTGAAGCAAATAAGGGTCGAGGGACCCAGTACTTC CASSEANKGRGTQYF
TRBD2 once TRBJ2-2 TRBV4-2 TGTGCCACGTCCACGGGACTAGATAACACCGGGGAGCTGTTTTTT CATSTGLDNTGELFF
. . TRBJ2-1 TRBV25-1 TGTGCCAGCAACCAACGACCAGCGGTTGGCTACAACAATGAGCAGTTCTTC CASNQRPAVGYNNEQFF
. . TRBJ1-1 TRBV28 TGTGCCAGCAGGTCCCTGGGGGACGTGGCAGAAGCTTTCTTT CASRSLGDVAEAFF
. . TRBJ2-2 TRBV2 TGTGCCAGCAGCGGCGATGGCGCGAACACCGGGGAGCTGTTTTTT CASSGDGANTGELFF
TRBD2 . TRBJ2-1 TRBV25-1 TGTGCTCTCGGGGCTAGCGGGAGCGGCGGGGGGGATGAGCAGTTCTTC CALGASGSGGGDEQFF
. . TRBJ2-7 TRBV5-1 TGCGCCAGCAGCCAAGGGACAAGCTTTGAGCAGTACTTC CASSQGTSFEQYF
TRBD2 . TRBJ2-7 TRBV7-6 TGTGCCAGCAGCTTAGCGACTGCGGGAGGGCCCTACGAGCAGTACTTC CASSLATAGGPYEQYF
. . TRBJ2-3 TRBV7-3 TGTGCCAGCAGCTTAGGTGCTAGCTTAACAGATACGCAGTATTTT CASSLGASLTDTQYF
. . TRBJ1-4 TRBV27 TGTGCCAGCAGTTTATCTAGTTTGTGGGGGCCTGGAGAAAAACTGTTTTTT CASSLSSLWGPGEKLFF
TRBD1 . TRBJ2-5 TRBV6-1 TGTGCCAGCAGTGAACGGTCCGGGACAGGGGGAGAGACCCAGTACTTC CASSERSGTGGETQYF
. . TRBJ2-7 TRBV6-1 TGTGCCAGCGAAGTGGACAGCTCCTACGAGCAGTACTTC CASEVDSSYEQYF
TRBD1 . TRBJ2-1 TRBV29-1 TGCAGCGTTGATGGACAGGGGTCCAATGAGCAGTTCTTC CSVDGQGSNEQFF